These T cell receptor beta chains were read from a single sample in a study of metastatic and nonmetastatic thyroid tumors. TCRdb reprocessed the PCR reads via MiXCR. Of 7,000 or so clones detected, roughly two fifths appear once; the ten largest clones hold about 24%. Sequenced input: tumor tissue. These receptors were taken from a female donor with papillary thyroid cancer or a benign thyroid nodule (not recorded which). Some clones in this sample may be carry-over from other donors' samples. Both conserved end residues are part of each CDR3. A D gene is named only where the DNA matches it firmly. A row's size may be missing; if present it is once, few, many or a size class.

clone size	D gene	V gene	J gene	CDR3 DNA	CDR3 protein
NA	TRBD1	TRBV5-1	TRBJ2-7	TGCGCCAGCAGCTTGGACAGGGGGTTTTACGAGCAGTACTTT	CASSLDRGFYEQYF
few	TRBD2	TRBV7-3	TRBJ2-3	TGTGCCAGCAGCTTAACAACGGGAGGTTCGGATACGCAGTATTTT	CASSLTTGGSDTQYF
NA	TRBD2	TRBV20-1	TRBJ2-7	TGCAGTGCTCAAGCGGGAGGGGGCTACGAGCAGTACTTC	CSAQAGGGYEQYF
NA	NA	TRBV6-2/TRBV6-3	TRBJ1-3	TGTGCCAGCAGTTACGGGCAGGGTGAAGGAAACACCATATATTTT	CASSYGQGEGNTIYF
NA	TRBD1	TRBV7-6	TRBJ2-5	TGTGCCAGCAGCCCGGACAGGGGGCGGGAGACCCAGTACTTC	CASSPDRGRETQYF
NA	NA	TRBV20-1	TRBJ2-7	TGCAGTGCCGGGGAGACAGGAAAGCTTACCTACGAGCAGTACTTC	CSAGETGKLTYEQYF
few	TRBD1	TRBV19	TRBJ2-5	TGTGCCAGTAGTAGGGGACAGAAAGAGACCCAGTACTTC	CASSRGQKETQYF
NA	NA	TRBV7-2	TRBJ2-3	TGTGCCAGCAGCTCCGACAGCACAGATACGCAGTATTTT	CASSSDSTDTQYF
NA	NA	TRBV5-1	TRBJ2-3	TGCGCCAGCAGCTTGGGGATGCCCGGAGATACGCAGTATTTT	CASSLGMPGDTQYF
few	NA	TRBV3-1	TRBJ2-7	TGTGCCAGCAGCCAAGCCGGACTCGCCGAGCAGTACTTC	CASSQAGLAEQYF
NA	NA	TRBV11-2	TRBJ1-2	TGTGCCAGCAGCCCCGGGGGGTACTATGGCTACACCTTC	CASSPGGYYGYTF
NA	NA	TRBV10-1	TRBJ2-1	TGCGCCAGCAGTCGGGACTTAAGCTCCTACAATGAGCAGTTCTTC	CASSRDLSSYNEQFF
few	NA	TRBV27	TRBJ1-2	TGTGCCAGCAGTTTCGCCGGGGACCTACCCCCGGGCTACACCTTC	CASSFAGDLPPGYTF
once	NA	TRBV30	TRBJ1-1	TGTGCCTGGAGGGTGGGAGGGATCTCTGAAGCTTTCTTT	CAWRVGGISEAFF
NA	NA	TRBV4-2	TRBJ1-1	TGTGCCAGCAGCCAAGAAAGCCCCAACACTGAAGCTTTCTTT	CASSQESPNTEAFF
medium-sized	NA	TRBV6-6	TRBJ2-5	TGTGCCAGCAGTTACCCCAAAGAGAGCGGGCGACCCTTGTACCAAGAGACCCAGTACTTC	CASSYPKESGRPLYQETQYF
few	TRBD2	TRBV6-1	TRBJ2-5	TGTGCCAGCAGTGCGACTAGCGGGAGGGCCGATCAGACCCAGTACTTC	CASSATSGRADQTQYF
few	NA	TRBV19	TRBJ2-7	TGTGCCAGTAGTTCTAACTACGAGCAGTACTTC	CASSSNYEQYF
large	NA	TRBV27	TRBJ1-5	TGTGCCAGCAGTTTAGATGGGGGGCATGGCTATCGGCCCCAGCATTTT	CASSLDGGHGYRPQHF
once	NA	TRBV11-2	TRBJ2-2	TGTGCCAGCAGCTCAAGCAACACCGGGGAGCTGTTTTTT	CASSSSNTGELFF
NA	NA	TRBV20-1	TRBJ2-1	TGCAGTGCCCAACACGTGACTTTGTACAATGAGCATTTCTTC	CSAQHVTLYNEHFF
NA	NA	TRBV28	TRBJ1-2	TGTGCCAGCAGTTTGGAGGCGTATGGCTACACCTTC	CASSLEAYGYTF
few	TRBD2	TRBV15	TRBJ2-7	TGTGCCACCAGCAGCCAGCGGGAGGGGGAGGAGCAGTACTTC	CATSSQREGEEQYF
NA	TRBD1	TRBV7-8	TRBJ2-7	TGTGCCAGCAGCGCCCGGGACAGTTCCTACGAGCAGTACTTC	CASSARDSSYEQYF
NA	NA	TRBV7-9	TRBJ1-2	TGTGCCAGCAGCTCCGGGCCAAACTATGGCTACACCTTC	CASSSGPNYGYTF
NA	TRBD1	TRBV5-8	TRBJ2-7	TGTGCCAGCAGCCGTAAGGGGACAGGGGCCTACGAGCAGTACTTC	CASSRKGTGAYEQYF
NA	NA	TRBV20-1	TRBJ1-6	TGCAGTGCTAGAGATTTGGGGTATGGTAATTCACCCCTCCACTTT	CSARDLGYGNSPLHF
large	NA	TRBV19	TRBJ2-6	TGTGCCAGTAGTACGGGACGGCAGAGCTCTGGGGCCAACGTCCTGACTTTC	CASSTGRQSSGANVLTF
few	NA	TRBV28	TRBJ2-7	TGTGCCAGCAGTCTCGACAGTGTCTCCTACGAGCAGTACTTC	CASSLDSVSYEQYF
NA	TRBD1	TRBV5-1	TRBJ2-5	TGCGCCAGCAGCTTCGGACAGGGCAGGCGAGAGACCCAGTACTTC	CASSFGQGRRETQYF
NA	NA	TRBV19	TRBJ1-6	TGTGCCAGCGCAGCAGGATCTAATTCACCCCTCCACTTT	CASAAGSNSPLHF
few	NA	TRBV6-1	TRBJ1-6	TGTGCCACCGGGCAGGGAGCATCTTCACCCCTCCACTTT	CATGQGASSPLHF
few	NA	TRBV6-1	TRBJ1-6	TGTGCCAGCAGTCAACTCATCCCGGGTGGGAATAATTCACCCCTCCACTTT	CASSQLIPGGNNSPLHF
NA	TRBD1	TRBV20-1	TRBJ2-2	TGCAGTGCCGGATCTACAGGGGACACCGGGGAGCTGTTTTTT	CSAGSTGDTGELFF
NA	NA	TRBV6-2/TRBV6-3	TRBJ2-2	TGTGCCAGAAGTTACCCTCAATCGGAGGGTATAGAGGCCGGGGAGCTGTTTTTT	CARSYPQSEGIEAGELFF
NA	NA	TRBV20-1	TRBJ1-1	TGCAGTGCTCCGAACTGGGGGGCGAGAGGGACTGAAGCTTTCTTT	CSAPNWGARGTEAFF
NA	TRBD1	TRBV20-1	TRBJ1-3	TGCAGTGCTAGAACCCAGGGGGATAGAAACACCATATATTTT	CSARTQGDRNTIYF
NA	NA	TRBV28	TRBJ2-7	TGTGCCAGCAGGAACCCTAGCAGCTACGAGCAGTACTTC	CASRNPSSYEQYF
medium-sized	TRBD1	TRBV5-1	TRBJ1-4	TGCGCCAGCAGCTTGGAGGGGGCAGATAATGAAAAACTGTTTTTT	CASSLEGADNEKLFF
many	NA	TRBV27	TRBJ2-7	TGTGCCAGCAGTGTCAGCGAAATCTCCTACGAGCAGTACTTC	CASSVSEISYEQYF
NA	NA	TRBV11-2	TRBJ1-6	TGTGCCAGCAGACCGACTCGGACGGGGAGGAATTCACCCCTCCACTTT	CASRPTRTGRNSPLHF
NA	NA	TRBV6-1	TRBJ1-6	TGTGCCAGCAGCGAACAGGGTCCGAGGGCACCCCTCCACTTT	CASSEQGPRAPLHF
few	TRBD1	TRBV2	TRBJ1-5	TGTGCCAGCCGGCAGGGGGAAGGCAATCAGCCCCAGCATTTT	CASRQGEGNQPQHF
NA	NA	TRBV28	TRBJ2-1	TGTGCCAGCCGCGGGACAGTTTACAATGAGCAGTTCTTC	CASRGTVYNEQFF
medium-sized	TRBD2	TRBV7-2	TRBJ2-1	TGTGCCAGCAGCTTAGTAGCGGGAGGGCCATTGGGGGAGCAGTTCTTC	CASSLVAGGPLGEQFF
few	NA	TRBV6-1	TRBJ1-1	TGTGCCAGCAGACTTTACACAGGGATGAACACTGAAGCTTTCTTT	CASRLYTGMNTEAFF
few	NA	TRBV28	TRBJ1-1	TGTGCCAGCAGGATAGTGAACACTGAAGCTTTCTTT	CASRIVNTEAFF
NA	NA	TRBV5-1	TRBJ2-7	TGCGCCAGCAGCTTACCCCCGGGCGCGGTAGGGGACGAGCAGTACTTC	CASSLPPGAVGDEQYF